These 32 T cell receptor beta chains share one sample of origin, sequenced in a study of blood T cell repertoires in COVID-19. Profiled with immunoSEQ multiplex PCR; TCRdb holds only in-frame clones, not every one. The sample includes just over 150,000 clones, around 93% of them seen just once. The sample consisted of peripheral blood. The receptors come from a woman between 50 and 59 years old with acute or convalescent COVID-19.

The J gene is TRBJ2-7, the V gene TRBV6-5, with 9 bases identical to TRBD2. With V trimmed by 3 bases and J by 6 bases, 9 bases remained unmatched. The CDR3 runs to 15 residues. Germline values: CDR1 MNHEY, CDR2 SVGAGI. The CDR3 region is CASSYSRGGSREQYF. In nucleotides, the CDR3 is TGTGCCAGCAGTTATTCGCGGGGGGGCTCTCGCGAGCAGTACTTC.

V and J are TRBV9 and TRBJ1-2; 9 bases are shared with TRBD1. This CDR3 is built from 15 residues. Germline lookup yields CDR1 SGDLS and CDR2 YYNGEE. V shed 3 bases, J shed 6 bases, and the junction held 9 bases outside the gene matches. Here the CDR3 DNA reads TGTGCCAGCAGCGCGTACCCGGACAGGGGTAATGGCTACACCTTC. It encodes CASSAYPDRGNGYTF.

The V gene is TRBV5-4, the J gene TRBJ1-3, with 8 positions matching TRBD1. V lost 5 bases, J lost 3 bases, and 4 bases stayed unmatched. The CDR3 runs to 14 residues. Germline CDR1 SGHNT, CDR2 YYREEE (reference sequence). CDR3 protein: CASSGQGGGNTIYF. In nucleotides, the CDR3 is TGTGCCAGCAGTGGACAGGGTGGTGGAAACACCATATATTTT.

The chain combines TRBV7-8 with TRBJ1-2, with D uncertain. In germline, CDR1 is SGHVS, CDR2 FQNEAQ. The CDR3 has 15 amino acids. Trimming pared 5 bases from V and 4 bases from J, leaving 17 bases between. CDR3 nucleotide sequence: TGTGCCAGCAGCCTGTCTCCCGAGGGTGGCTATGGCTACACCTTC. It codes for CASSLSPEGGYGYTF.

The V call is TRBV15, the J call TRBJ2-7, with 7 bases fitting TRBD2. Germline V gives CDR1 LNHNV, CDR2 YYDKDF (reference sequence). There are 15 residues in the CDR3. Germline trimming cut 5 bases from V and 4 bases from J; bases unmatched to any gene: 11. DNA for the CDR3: TGTGCCACCAGCCCAAGACGGGGGGTAGGGTACGAGCAGTACTTC. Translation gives CATSPRRGVGYEQYF.

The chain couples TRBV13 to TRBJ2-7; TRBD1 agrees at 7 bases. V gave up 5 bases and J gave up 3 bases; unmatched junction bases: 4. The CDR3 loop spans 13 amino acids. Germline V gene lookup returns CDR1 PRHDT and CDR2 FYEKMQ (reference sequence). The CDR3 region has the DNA TGTGCCAGCAGCGTTGACAGGGACTACGAGCAGTACTTC. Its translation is CASSVDRDYEQYF.

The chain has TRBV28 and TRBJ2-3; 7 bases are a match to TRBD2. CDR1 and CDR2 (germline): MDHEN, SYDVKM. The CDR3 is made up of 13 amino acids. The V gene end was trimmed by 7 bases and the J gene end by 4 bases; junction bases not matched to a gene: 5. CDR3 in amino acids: CASTAGEPDTQYF. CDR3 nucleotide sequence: TGTGCCAGCACCGCGGGAGAGCCAGATACGCAGTATTTT.

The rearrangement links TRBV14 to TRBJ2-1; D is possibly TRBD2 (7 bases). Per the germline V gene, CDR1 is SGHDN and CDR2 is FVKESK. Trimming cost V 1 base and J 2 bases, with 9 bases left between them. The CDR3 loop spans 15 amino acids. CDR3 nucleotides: TGTGCCAGCAGCCAAGGGGGGGGGCCCTACAATGAGCAGTTCTTC. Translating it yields CASSQGGGPYNEQFF. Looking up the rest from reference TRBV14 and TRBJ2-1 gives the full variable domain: EAGVTQFPSHSVIEKGQTVTLRCDPISGHDNLYWYRRVMGKEIKFLLHFVKESKQDESGMPNNRFLAERTGGTYSTLKVQPAELEDSGVYFCASSQGGGPYNEQFFGPGTRLTVL.

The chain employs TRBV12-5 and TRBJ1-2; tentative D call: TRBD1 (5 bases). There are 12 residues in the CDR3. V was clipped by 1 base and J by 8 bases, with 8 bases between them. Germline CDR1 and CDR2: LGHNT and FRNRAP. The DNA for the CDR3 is TGTGCTAGTGGTTTGGGGGGCTGGGGCTACACCTTC. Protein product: CASGLGGWGYTF.

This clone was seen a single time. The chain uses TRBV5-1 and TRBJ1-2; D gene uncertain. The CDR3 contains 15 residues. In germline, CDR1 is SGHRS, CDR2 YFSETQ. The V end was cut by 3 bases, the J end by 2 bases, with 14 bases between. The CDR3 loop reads CASSSFSGGNYGYTF. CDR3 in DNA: TGCGCCAGCAGCTCGTTCTCTGGCGGAAACTATGGCTACACCTTC. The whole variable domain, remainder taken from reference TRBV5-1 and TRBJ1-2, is KAGVTQTPRYLIKTRGQQVTLSCSPISGHRSVSWYQQTPGQGLQFLFEYFSETQRNKGNFPGRFSGRQFSNSRSEMNVSTLELGDSALYLCASSSFSGGNYGYTFGSGTRLTVV.

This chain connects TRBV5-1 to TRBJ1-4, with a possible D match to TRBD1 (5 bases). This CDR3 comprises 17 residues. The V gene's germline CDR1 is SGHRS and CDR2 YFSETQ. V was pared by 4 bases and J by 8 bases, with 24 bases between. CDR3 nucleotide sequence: TGCGCCAGCAGCCCTATGGCGCGGGACCTCTACACCGAAAAACTGTTTTTT. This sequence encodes CASSPMARDLYTEKLFF.

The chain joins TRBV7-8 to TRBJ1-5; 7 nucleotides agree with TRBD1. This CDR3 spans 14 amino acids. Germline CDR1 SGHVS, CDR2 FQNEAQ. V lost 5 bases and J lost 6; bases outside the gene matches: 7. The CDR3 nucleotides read TGTGCCAGCAGCAGACAGGGTCCCGTTCAGCCCCAGCATTTT. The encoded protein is CASSRQGPVQPQHF.

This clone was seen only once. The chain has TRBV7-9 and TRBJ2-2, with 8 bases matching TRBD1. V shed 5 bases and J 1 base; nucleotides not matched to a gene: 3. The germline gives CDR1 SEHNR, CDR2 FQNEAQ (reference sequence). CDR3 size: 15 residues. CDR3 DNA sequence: TGTGCCAGCAGCAAGGGGACAGGGAACACCGGGGAGCTGTTTTTT. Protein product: CASSKGTGNTGELFF. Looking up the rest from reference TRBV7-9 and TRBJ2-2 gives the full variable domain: DTGVSQNPRHKITKRGQNVTFRCDPISEHNRLYWYRQTLGQGPEFLTYFQNEAQLEKSRLLSDRFSAERPKGSFSTLEIQRTEQGDSAMYLCASSKGTGNTGELFFGEGSRLTVL.

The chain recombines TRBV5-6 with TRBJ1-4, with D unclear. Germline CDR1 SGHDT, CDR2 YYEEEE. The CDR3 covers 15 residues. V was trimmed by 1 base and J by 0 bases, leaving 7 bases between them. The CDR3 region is CASSLRRATNEKLFF. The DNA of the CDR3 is TGTGCCAGCAGCTTGAGGCGGGCAACTAATGAAAAACTGTTTTTT.

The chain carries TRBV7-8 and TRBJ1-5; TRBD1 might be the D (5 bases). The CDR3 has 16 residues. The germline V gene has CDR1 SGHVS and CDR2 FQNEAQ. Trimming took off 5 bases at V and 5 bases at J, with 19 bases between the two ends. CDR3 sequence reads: CASSRGLAGIDQPQHF. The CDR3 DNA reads TGTGCCAGCAGCCGGGGCCTGGCGGGGATAGATCAGCCCCAGCATTTT.

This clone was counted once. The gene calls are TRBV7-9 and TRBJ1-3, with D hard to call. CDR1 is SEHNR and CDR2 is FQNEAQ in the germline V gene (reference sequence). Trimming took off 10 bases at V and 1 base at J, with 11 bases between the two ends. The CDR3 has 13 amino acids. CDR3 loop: CATIEGSGNTIYF. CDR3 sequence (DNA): TGTGCCACCATCGAGGGATCTGGAAACACCATATATTTT. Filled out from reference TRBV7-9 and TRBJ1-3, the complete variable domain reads DTGVSQNPRHKITKRGQNVTFRCDPISEHNRLYWYRQTLGQGPEFLTYFQNEAQLEKSRLLSDRFSAERPKGSFSTLEIQRTEQGDSAMYLCATIEGSGNTIYFGEGSWLTVV.

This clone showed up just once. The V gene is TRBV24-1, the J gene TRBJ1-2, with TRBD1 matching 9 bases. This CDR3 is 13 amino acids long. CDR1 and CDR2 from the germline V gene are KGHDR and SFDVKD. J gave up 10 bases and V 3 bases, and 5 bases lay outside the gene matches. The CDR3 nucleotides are TGTGCCACCAGTGATCCCGGACAGGGGACCTACACCTTC. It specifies CATSDPGQGTYTF.

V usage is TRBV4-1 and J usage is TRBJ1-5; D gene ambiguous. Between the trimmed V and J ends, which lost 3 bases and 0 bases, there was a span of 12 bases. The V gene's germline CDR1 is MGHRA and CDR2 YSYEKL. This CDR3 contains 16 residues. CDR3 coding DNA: TGCGCCAGCAGCCAGAACTCCGCCGTTAGCAATCAGCCCCAGCATTTT. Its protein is CASSQNSAVSNQPQHF.

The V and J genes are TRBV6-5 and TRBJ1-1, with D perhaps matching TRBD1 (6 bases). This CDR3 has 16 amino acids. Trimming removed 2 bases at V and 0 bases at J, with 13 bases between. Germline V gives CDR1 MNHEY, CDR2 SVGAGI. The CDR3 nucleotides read TGTGCCAGCAGTTACCCAGGGGCGTCCATGAACACTGAAGCTTTCTTT. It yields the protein CASSYPGASMNTEAFF.

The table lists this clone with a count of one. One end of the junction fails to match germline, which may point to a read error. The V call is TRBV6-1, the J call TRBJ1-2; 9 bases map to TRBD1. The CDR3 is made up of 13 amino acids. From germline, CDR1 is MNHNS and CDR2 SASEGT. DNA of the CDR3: TGTGCCAGCAGGGAAGGACAGGGGCTGGGCTACACCTTC. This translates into CASREGQGLGYTF.

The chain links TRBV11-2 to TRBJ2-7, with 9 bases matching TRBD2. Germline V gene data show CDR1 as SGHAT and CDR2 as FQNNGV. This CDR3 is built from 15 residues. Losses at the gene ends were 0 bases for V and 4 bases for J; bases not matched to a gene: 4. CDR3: CASSLDGTSWYEQYF. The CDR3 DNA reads TGTGCCAGCAGCTTAGATGGGACTAGCTGGTACGAGCAGTACTTC.

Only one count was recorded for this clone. CDR3 in DNA: TGCAGTGCTAGTGGCGGGGGATACACTGAAGCTTTCTTT. This encodes CSASGGGYTEAFF. The gene calls are TRBV20-1 and TRBJ1-1, with D possibly TRBD1 on 5 matching bases. The V gene's germline CDR1 is DFQATT and CDR2 SNEGSKA (reference sequence). CDR3 length: 13 amino acids. Trimming pared 3 bases from V and 3 bases from J, leaving 11 bases between.

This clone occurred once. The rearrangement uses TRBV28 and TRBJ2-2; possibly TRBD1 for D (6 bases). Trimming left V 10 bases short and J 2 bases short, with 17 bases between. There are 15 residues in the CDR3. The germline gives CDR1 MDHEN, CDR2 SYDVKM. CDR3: CAIQKNRANTGELFF. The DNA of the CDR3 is TGTGCCATCCAGAAGAACAGGGCAAACACCGGGGAGCTGTTTTTT.

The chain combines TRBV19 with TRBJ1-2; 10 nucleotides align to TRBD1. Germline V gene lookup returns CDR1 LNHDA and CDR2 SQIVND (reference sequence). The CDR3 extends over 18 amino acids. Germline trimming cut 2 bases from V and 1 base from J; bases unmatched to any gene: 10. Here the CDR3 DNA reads TGTGCCAGTAGTATACGCCTGACAGGGGGCTTCCTTAACTATGGCTACACCTTC. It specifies CASSIRLTGGFLNYGYTF.

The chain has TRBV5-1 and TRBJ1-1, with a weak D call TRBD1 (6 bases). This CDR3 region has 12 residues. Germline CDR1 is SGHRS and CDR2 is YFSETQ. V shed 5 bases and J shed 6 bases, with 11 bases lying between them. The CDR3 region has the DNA TGCGCCAGCAGTCAGGGGAAGCCTGAAGCTTTCTTT. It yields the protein CASSQGKPEAFF.

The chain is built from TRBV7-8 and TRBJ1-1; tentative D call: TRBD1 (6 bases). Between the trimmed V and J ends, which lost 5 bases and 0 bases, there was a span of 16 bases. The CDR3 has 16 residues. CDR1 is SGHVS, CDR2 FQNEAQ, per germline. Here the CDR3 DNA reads TGTGCCAGCAGCCAGAACAGGGCTGGGATGAACACTGAAGCTTTCTTT. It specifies CASSQNRAGMNTEAFF.

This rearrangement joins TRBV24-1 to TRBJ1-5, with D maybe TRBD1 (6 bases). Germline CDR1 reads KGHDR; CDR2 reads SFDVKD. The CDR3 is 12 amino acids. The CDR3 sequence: CDQQGTGQPQHF. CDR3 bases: TGTGACCAACAGGGAACGGGGCAGCCCCAGCATTTT.

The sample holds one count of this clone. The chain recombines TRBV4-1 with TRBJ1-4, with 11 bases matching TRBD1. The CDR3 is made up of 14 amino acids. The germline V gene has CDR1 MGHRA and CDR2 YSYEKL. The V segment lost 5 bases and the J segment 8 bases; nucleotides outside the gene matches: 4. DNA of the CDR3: TGCGCCAGCAGCTGGACAGGGGGCCTCGAAAAACTGTTTTTT. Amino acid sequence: CASSWTGGLEKLFF.

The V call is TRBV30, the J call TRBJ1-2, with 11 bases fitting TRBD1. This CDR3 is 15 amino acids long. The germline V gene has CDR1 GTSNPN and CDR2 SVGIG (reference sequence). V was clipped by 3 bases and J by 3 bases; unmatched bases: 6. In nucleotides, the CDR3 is TGTGCCTGGAGACAGAGGGACAGGGGGGACTATGGCTACACCTTC. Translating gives CAWRQRDRGDYGYTF.

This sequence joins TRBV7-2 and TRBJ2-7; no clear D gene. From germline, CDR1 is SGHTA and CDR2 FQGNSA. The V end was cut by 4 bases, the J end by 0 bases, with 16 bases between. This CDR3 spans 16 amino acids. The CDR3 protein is CASSSRGADSSYEQYF. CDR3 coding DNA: TGTGCCAGCAGCTCCCGCGGAGCCGACTCCTCCTACGAGCAGTACTTC.

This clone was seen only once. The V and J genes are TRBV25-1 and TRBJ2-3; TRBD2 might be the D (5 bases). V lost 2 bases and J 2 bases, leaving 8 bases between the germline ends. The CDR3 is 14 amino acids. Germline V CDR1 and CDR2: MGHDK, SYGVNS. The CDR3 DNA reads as TGTGCCAGCAGTGAAGGGGAGATCACAGATACGCAGTATTTT. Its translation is CASSEGEITDTQYF.

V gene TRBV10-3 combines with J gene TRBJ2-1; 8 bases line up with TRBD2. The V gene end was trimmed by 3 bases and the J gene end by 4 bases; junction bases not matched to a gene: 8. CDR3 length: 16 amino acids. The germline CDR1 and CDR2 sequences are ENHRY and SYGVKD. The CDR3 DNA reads TGTGCCATCAGTGATCAACTAGCGGACCAATACAATGAGCAGTTCTTC. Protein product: CAISDQLADQYNEQFF.